Listed below are T cell receptor beta chains from one sample, sequenced in a study of identifying expanded T cells in peripheral blood. The assay was immunoSEQ multiplex PCR, and TCRdb's table has in-frame clones only and misses some. The sample lists 100,000 or so clones, approximately 90% occurring once. The specimen was blood. All receptors derive from a person aged 18-69 years in good health. Both conserved end residues are part of each CDR3. Clone size is shown for a subset of rows, as once, few, many or a class of expanded clone.

abundance,v_gene,j_gene,CDR3aa
NA,TRBV2,TRBJ1-2,CASSENRGVGGYTF
NA,TRBV7-7,TRBJ2-2,CASSPRGTGELFF
NA,TRBV4-3,TRBJ2-1,CASSQAGRSRGNEQFF
NA,TRBV6-6,TRBJ1-1,CASSYSKKDRAFF
NA,TRBV6-5,TRBJ2-1,CASRDAGTGLNEQFF
NA,TRBV5-1,TRBJ1-2,CASSPGQGAKSYTF
NA,TRBV4-2,TRBJ2-5,CASSQRFGGGMIETQYF
NA,TRBV5-1,TRBJ2-1,CASSLATLIGAGNEQFF
NA,TRBV15,TRBJ2-2,CATGAGGRYTGELFF
NA,TRBV30,TRBJ2-3,CAWSAPGQGVTDTQYF
NA,TRBV2,TRBJ2-2,CASRTHRGRIGELFF
NA,TRBV15,TRBJ2-2,CATSRVGVLAENTGELFF
NA,TRBV10-1,TRBJ2-2,CASSAGRNTGELFF
NA,TRBV28,TRBJ2-7,CASSFHRAGEQYF
NA,TRBV30,TRBJ2-3,CAWGRTSLHTQYF
NA,TRBV6-5,TRBJ1-1,CASSYPRTGTEAFF
NA,TRBV4-3,TRBJ1-1,CASSQDMVLNTEAFF
NA,TRBV10-3,TRBJ1-2,CAISTGTGDYGYTF
NA,TRBV29-1,TRBJ2-5,CSVGVSQRETQYF
NA,TRBV2,TRBJ1-6,CAGGPDNSPLHF
NA,TRBV13,TRBJ2-5,CASSLDPLAGGETQYF
NA,TRBV12-5,TRBJ2-1,CASGRLAGGYNEQFF
NA,TRBV10-2,TRBJ1-3,CASSERIGSLIDSGNTIYF
NA,TRBV7-7,TRBJ2-6,CASSVMGVPQSRANVLTF
NA,TRBV15,TRBJ2-2,CATSRDLGLANTGELFF
NA,TRBV30,TRBJ1-1,CAWTLSHTEAFF
NA,TRBV4-2,TRBJ2-3,CASSQTSGGVPDTQYF
NA,TRBV7-8,TRBJ2-1,CASSPKRGAYNEQFF
few,TRBV18,TRBJ2-1,CASSQGTDNEQFF
NA,TRBV4-1,TRBJ2-5,CASSPRILETQYF
NA,TRBV7-9,TRBJ2-7,CASSSPPDGRFYEQYF
NA,TRBV7-9,TRBJ2-6,CASNPRTSGANVLTF
NA,TRBV6-6,TRBJ1-2,CASSYKGAEGYTF
NA,TRBV4-2,TRBJ2-2,CASRNQGGKTGELFF
NA,TRBV6-5,TRBJ1-4,CASSSGDQKEKLFF
NA,TRBV6-1,TRBJ1-4,CASSEGVTAEKLFF
NA,TRBV5-4,TRBJ1-1,CASSPLNGGGNTEAFF
once,TRBV9,TRBJ1-4,CASSVGFVNEKLFF
NA,TRBV27,TRBJ2-1,CASSLEGPYNEQFF
NA,TRBV6-5,TRBJ2-2,CASSSSTGSTGELFF
NA,TRBV18,TRBJ1-5,CASSPSRRGRHQPQHF
NA,TRBV9,TRBJ2-2,CASSVGWGTGELFF
NA,TRBV19,TRBJ2-7,CASSTSDSRSYEQYF
NA,TRBV6-5,TRBJ1-3,CASSYSISSGNTIYF
NA,TRBV11-2,TRBJ2-5,CASSLGTGAQETQYF
NA,TRBV7-8,TRBJ2-2,CASSVGSGELFF
NA,TRBV27,TRBJ2-3,CASSLGTDTQYF
NA,TRBV9,TRBJ1-2,CASSQIRGRGGYGYTF
NA,TRBV11-2,TRBJ2-1,CASSFFGIAGYNEQFF
NA,TRBV7-9,TRBJ1-4,CASSPSGGALEKLFF
NA,TRBV5-1,TRBJ2-5,CASSPPDRGETQYF